These T cell receptor beta chains were read from a single sample in a study of shared clonotypes between healthy human individuals. Some clones are missing from TCRdb's copy, which holds only in-frame ones; the method was immunoSEQ multiplex PCR. Of roughly 2.5 million clones listed, roughly 92% are singletons. The sequenced sample consisted of naive CD4+ T cells sorted from blood. These receptors all come from a man younger than 35 in good health. The CDR3 runs from the conserved cysteine through the conserved F or W. A D gene is named only where the DNA matches it firmly. Clone size is given for some rows only: seen once, a few or many times, or a class if the clone is expanded.

size | J | V | D | DNA | CDR3
- | TRBJ2-5 | TRBV5-1 | TRBD2 | TGCGCCAGCAGCTTGAGCGGGGGGGCCGGGGAGACCCAGTACTTC | CASSLSGGAGETQYF
- | TRBJ1-3 | TRBV5-1 | - | TGCGCCAGCAGCTTGGCTGTTGGAAACACCATATATTTT | CASSLAVGNTIYF
- | TRBJ1-1 | TRBV10-3 | - | TGTGCCATCAGCCCCGGGGGGGCGAACACTGAAGCTTTCTTT | CAISPGGANTEAFF
- | TRBJ1-1 | TRBV11-2 | - | TGTGCCAGCAGCTCCTCGGTTTGGGGTAAGAACACTGAAGCTTTCTTT | CASSSSVWGKNTEAFF
- | TRBJ2-3 | TRBV5-6 | - | TGTGCCAGCAGCTTGGTGTCAGCAGGCACAGATACGCAGTATTTT | CASSLVSAGTDTQYF
- | TRBJ2-2 | TRBV6-6 | TRBD2 | TGTGCGGCGGGAGGTGGGACCGGGGAGCTGTTTTTT | CAAGGGTGELFF
- | TRBJ1-2 | TRBV7-2 | - | TGTGCCAGCAGCTCACAGGGCCCCTTCGATGGCTACACCTTC | CASSSQGPFDGYTF
- | TRBJ1-5 | TRBV6-6 | - | TGTGCCAGCATCCAGAACGAGCCCAATCAGCCCCAGCATTTT | CASIQNEPNQPQHF
- | TRBJ1-3 | TRBV6-5 | - | TGTGCCAGCGGGATTGGGGGCTCTGGAAACACCATATATTTT | CASGIGGSGNTIYF
- | TRBJ1-2 | TRBV28 | - | TGTGCCAGCAGTGATCCCGGGACGGACTATGGCTACACCTTC | CASSDPGTDYGYTF
- | TRBJ2-7 | TRBV6-5 | - | TGTGCCAGCAGTTACTCGATGTTGGGGGTCCCCTACGAGCAGTACTTC | CASSYSMLGVPYEQYF
- | TRBJ1-2 | TRBV7-2 | - | TGTGCCAGCAGCTTAGCTCCAACAGGAGGCTACACCTTC | CASSLAPTGGYTF
- | TRBJ1-6 | TRBV19 | TRBD1 | TGTGCCAGTAGTGTCTCTGGGACAGGGACTAATTCACCCCTCCACTTT | CASSVSGTGTNSPLHF
- | TRBJ2-1 | TRBV9 | - | TGTGCCAGCAGCGTAGGTTTAAATGAGCAGTTCTTC | CASSVGLNEQFF
- | TRBJ2-7 | TRBV4-3 | TRBD2 | TGCGCCAGCAGCCAAGAGGGGGGGAACTACGAGCAGTACTTC | CASSQEGGNYEQYF
once | TRBJ2-7 | TRBV9 | TRBD1 | TGTGCCAGCAGCGTAGATGAGACAGGGGGGTTCTACGAGCAGTACTTC | CASSVDETGGFYEQYF
- | TRBJ2-1 | TRBV7-9 | - | TGTGCCAGCAGCTTTTTGGTTGAGCAGTTCTTC | CASSFLVEQFF
- | TRBJ1-4 | TRBV2 | TRBD1 | TGTGCCAGCAATCCCAGGACAGGAGGAGTGGAAAAACTGTTTTTT | CASNPRTGGVEKLFF
- | TRBJ2-3 | TRBV7-2 | - | TGTGCCAGCAGCTTACTACAGGGAGGGACAGATACGCAGTATTTT | CASSLLQGGTDTQYF
- | TRBJ2-1 | TRBV18 | TRBD2 | TGTGCCAGCTCACCACCGTCCGGTAGCGGGGCCTACAATGAGCAGTTCTTC | CASSPPSGSGAYNEQFF
- | TRBJ2-7 | TRBV11-2 | - | TGTGCCAGCAGCTTAACGTCCCCGGGGGACGCCTACGAGCAGTACTTC | CASSLTSPGDAYEQYF
- | TRBJ1-2 | TRBV19 | - | TGTGCCAGTAGACCAGGACAGCCCATGGGCTATGGCTACACCTTC | CASRPGQPMGYGYTF
- | TRBJ2-7 | TRBV5-1 | TRBD1 | TGCGCCAGCAGCGCCCGTGGGACAGGCAGCTCCTACGAGCAGTACTTC | CASSARGTGSSYEQYF
- | TRBJ2-2 | TRBV6-5 | - | TGTGCCAGCAACCAGCCGAACACCGGGGAGCTGTTTTTT | CASNQPNTGELFF
- | TRBJ2-1 | TRBV7-9 | TRBD2 | TGTGCCAGCAGCCGTACTAGCGGGAGGGCCGACGGGAATGAGCAGTTCTTC | CASSRTSGRADGNEQFF
- | TRBJ1-2 | TRBV2 | - | TGTGCCAGCAAAGGGGGTTACTATGGCTACACCTTC | CASKGGYYGYTF
- | TRBJ2-5 | TRBV7-7 | - | TGTGCTAGCAGCCCCGGCATCCAAGAGACCCAGTACTTC | CASSPGIQETQYF
- | TRBJ1-2 | TRBV15 | - | TGTGCCACCAGCAGAGAACCAGACAACCTCTATGGCTACACCTTC | CATSREPDNLYGYTF
- | TRBJ2-7 | TRBV7-9 | TRBD1 | TGTGCCAGCAGCTTAGGGACAGGGGGCGCCCCCACCTACGAGCAGTACTTC | CASSLGTGGAPTYEQYF
- | TRBJ2-1 | TRBV6-6 | TRBD2 | TGTGCCAGCAGTGGGGGACTAGTACGTAATGAGCAGTTCTTC | CASSGGLVRNEQFF
- | TRBJ2-5 | TRBV2 | - | TGTGCCAGCAGTGAAGTGCAAGGAGGGGAGACCCAGTACTTC | CASSEVQGGETQYF
- | TRBJ1-6 | TRBV2 | TRBD1 | TGTGCCAGCTCGAAGACAGGGGTTGGGTCACCCCTCCACTTT | CASSKTGVGSPLHF
once | TRBJ2-3 | TRBV5-4 | - | TGTGCCAGCAGCTTGGGGATGAAGGGTGGCACAGATACGCAGTATTTT | CASSLGMKGGTDTQYF
- | TRBJ2-5 | TRBV7-9 | - | TGTGCCAGCAGCTTCTTACAAGAGACCCAGTACTTC | CASSFLQETQYF
- | TRBJ2-2 | TRBV6-1 | - | TGTGCCAGCAGGGAAACAGGTACCGGGGAGCTGTTTTTT | CASRETGTGELFF
- | TRBJ2-5 | TRBV19 | - | TGTGCCAGTAGTATAGCGGGACTGTGGCAAGAGACCCAGTACTTC | CASSIAGLWQETQYF
- | TRBJ2-1 | TRBV29-1 | TRBD2 | TGCAGCGCTGGGACTATTTCCTACAATGAGCAGTTCTTC | CSAGTISYNEQFF
- | TRBJ2-7 | TRBV19 | - | TGTGCCAGTAGTAGACCCGGGACAATGTCCTACGAGCAGTACTTC | CASSRPGTMSYEQYF
- | TRBJ1-1 | TRBV5-6 | - | TGTGCCAGCAGCGAGTACAGGGTACCCTCGAAGGCTTTCTTT | CASSEYRVPSKAFF
- | TRBJ1-2 | TRBV28 | - | TGTGCCAGCAGTTCCCTGGGGTCGGGCTACACCTTC | CASSSLGSGYTF
once | TRBJ2-3 | TRBV10-3 | TRBD2 | TGTGCCATCAGGACAGCGGGGGGGCTCACAGATACGCAGTATTTT | CAIRTAGGLTDTQYF
- | TRBJ1-1 | TRBV5-1 | - | TGCGCCAGCAGCCTATACTCGGGAGCGAACACTGAAGCTTTCTTT | CASSLYSGANTEAFF
- | TRBJ2-5 | TRBV19 | - | TGTGCCAGTAGTAATTCCCAGGGGGGCTTAGGGACCCAGTACTTC | CASSNSQGGLGTQYF
- | TRBJ1-6 | TRBV10-1 | TRBD1 | TGCGCCAGCTCCGGGACAGGGGATACACCCCTCCACTTT | CASSGTGDTPLHF